The entry below gives a single T cell receptor beta chain sequence along with its context. What it binds is not known. Primers for the PCR totalled 60 Vbeta and 13 Jbeta. This table comes from immunoSEQ multiplex PCR, and its TCRdb copy is limited to in-frame clones, with some not included. Found here are 150,000 to 200,000 clones, 80% to 85% of them singletons; the top ten hold 0.2% to 0.3%. The CDR3 is 13 amino acids. V was pared by 2 bases and J by 4 bases, with 6 bases between. Germline CDR1 is SGHDT and CDR2 is YYEEEE. These data are taken from a study of cytomegalovirus exposure and HLA in healthy donors. Study results and limitations: Using the classifier, cytomegalovirus status was reportedly diagnosed with high specificity and sensitivity.

Sequences were obtained from PBMCs. This receptor was identified in a boy younger than 18 in good health and CMV-seronegative. The chain uses TRBV5-6 and TRBJ1-4; D not resolved. The DNA for the CDR3 is TGTGCCAGCAGCTTTAGTTTTAATGAAAAACTGTTTTTT. This translates into CASSFSFNEKLFF.